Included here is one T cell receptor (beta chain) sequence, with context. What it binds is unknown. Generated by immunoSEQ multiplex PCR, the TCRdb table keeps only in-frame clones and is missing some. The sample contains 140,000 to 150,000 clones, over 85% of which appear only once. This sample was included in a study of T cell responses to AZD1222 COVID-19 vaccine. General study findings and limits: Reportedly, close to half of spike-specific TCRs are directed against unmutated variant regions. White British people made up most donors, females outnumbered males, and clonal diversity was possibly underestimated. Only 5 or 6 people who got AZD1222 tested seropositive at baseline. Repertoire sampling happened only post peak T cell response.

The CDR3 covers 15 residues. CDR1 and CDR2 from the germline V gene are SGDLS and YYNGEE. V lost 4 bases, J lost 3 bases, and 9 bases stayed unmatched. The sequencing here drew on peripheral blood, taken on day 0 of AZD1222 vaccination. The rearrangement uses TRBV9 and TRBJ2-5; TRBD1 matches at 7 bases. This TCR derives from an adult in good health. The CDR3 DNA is TGTGCCAGCAGCTTCACAGGGACAGCCGAAGAGACCCAGTACTTC. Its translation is CASSFTGTAEETQYF.